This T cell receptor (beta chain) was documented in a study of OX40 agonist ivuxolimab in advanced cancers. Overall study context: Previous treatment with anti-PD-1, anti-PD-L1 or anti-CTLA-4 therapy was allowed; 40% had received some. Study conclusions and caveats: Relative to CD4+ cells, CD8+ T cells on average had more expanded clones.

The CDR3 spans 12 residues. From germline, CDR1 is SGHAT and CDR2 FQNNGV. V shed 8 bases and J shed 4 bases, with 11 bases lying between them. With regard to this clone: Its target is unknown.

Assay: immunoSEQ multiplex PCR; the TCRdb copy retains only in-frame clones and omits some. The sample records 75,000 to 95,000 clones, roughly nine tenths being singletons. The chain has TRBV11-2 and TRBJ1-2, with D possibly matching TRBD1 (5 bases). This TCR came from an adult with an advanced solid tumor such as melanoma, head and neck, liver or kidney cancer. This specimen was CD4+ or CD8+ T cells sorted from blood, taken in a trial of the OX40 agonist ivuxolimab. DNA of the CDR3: TGTGCCAGCGCATGGCAGGGCTATGGCTACACCTTC. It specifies CASAWQGYGYTF.